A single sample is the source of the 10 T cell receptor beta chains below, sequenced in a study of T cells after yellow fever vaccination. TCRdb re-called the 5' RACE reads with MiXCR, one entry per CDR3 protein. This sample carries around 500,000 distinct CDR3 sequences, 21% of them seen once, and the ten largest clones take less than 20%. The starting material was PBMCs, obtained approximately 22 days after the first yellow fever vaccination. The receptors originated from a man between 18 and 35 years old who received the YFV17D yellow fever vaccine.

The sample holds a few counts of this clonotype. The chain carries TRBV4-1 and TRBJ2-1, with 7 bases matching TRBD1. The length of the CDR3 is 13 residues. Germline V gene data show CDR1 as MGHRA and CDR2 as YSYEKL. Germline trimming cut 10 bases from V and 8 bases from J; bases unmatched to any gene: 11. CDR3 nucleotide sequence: TGCGCCACCCAGGGGGACGTCTCTGATGAGCAGTTCTTC. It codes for CATQGDVSDEQFF.

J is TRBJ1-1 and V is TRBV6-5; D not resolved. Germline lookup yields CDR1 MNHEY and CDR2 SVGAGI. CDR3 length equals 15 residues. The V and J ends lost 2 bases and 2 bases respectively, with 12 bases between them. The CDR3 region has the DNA TGTGCCAGCAGTTACAAGAAATCTGATAACACTGAAGCTTTCTTT. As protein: CASSYKKSDNTEAFF.

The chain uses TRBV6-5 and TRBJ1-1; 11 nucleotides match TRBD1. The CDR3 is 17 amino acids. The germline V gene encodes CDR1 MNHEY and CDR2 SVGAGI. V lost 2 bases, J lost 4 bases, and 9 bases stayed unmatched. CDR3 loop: CASSYALLGTGGTEAFF. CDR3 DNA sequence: TGTGCCAGCAGTTACGCCCTACTTGGGACAGGGGGCACTGAAGCTTTCTTT.

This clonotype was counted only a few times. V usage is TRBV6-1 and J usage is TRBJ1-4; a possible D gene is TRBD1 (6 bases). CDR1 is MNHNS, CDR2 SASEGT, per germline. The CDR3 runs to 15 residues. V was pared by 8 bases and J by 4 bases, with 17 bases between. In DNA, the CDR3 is TGTGCCAGCGGGGACCGGGACATTCTTAATGAAAAACTGTTTTTT. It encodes CASGDRDILNEKLFF.

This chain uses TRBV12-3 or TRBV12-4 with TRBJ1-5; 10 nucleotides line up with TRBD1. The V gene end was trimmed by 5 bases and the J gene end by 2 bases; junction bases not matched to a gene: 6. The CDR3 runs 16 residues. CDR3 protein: CASSQTGGAGNQPQHF. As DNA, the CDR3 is TGTGCCAGCAGTCAGACAGGGGGCGCGGGCAATCAGCCCCAGCATTTT.

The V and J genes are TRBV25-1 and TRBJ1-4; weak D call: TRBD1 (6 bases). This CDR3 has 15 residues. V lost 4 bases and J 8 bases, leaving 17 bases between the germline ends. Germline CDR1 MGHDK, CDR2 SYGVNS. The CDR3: CASSGPGQGEEKLFF. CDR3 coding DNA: TGTGCCAGCAGTGGCCCGGGACAAGGCGAGGAAAAACTGTTTTTT.

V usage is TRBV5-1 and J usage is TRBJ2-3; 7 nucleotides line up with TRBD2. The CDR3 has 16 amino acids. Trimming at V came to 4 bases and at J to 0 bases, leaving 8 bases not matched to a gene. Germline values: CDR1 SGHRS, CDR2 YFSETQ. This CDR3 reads CASSPFSGRSTDTQYF. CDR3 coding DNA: TGCGCCAGCAGCCCGTTTAGCGGGCGTAGCACAGATACGCAGTATTTT. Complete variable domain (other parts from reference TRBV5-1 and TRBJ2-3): KAGVTQTPRYLIKTRGQQVTLSCSPISGHRSVSWYQQTPGQGLQFLFEYFSETQRNKGNFPGRFSGRQFSNSRSEMNVSTLELGDSALYLCASSPFSGRSTDTQYFGPGTRLTVL.

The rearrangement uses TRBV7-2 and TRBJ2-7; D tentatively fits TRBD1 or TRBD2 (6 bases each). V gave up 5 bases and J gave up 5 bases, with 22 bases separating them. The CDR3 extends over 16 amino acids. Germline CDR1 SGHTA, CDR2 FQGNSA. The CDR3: CASSLMLDSWGDEQYF. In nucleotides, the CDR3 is TGTGCCAGCAGCCTTATGCTGGACAGTTGGGGGGACGAGCAGTACTTC.

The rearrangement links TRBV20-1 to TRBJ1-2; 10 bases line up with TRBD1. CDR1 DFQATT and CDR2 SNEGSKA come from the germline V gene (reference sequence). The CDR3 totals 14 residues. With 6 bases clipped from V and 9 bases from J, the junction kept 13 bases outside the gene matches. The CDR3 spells CSADDRGRADSYTF. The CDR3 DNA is TGCAGTGCAGATGACAGGGGGCGAGCGGATAGCTACACCTTC.

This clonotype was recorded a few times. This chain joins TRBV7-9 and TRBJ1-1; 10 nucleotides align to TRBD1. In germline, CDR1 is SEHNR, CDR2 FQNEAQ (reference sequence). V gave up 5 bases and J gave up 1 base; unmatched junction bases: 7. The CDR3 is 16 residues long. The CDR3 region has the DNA TGTGCCAGCAGCCCTACAGGGACAGGGGCGAACACTGAAGCTTTCTTT. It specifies CASSPTGTGANTEAFF.